This entry concerns a single T cell receptor beta chain. What it recognizes is unknown. The authors sorted CD4+ naive, central memory, regulatory and stem cell-like memory cells via CD45RO/CCR7/CD25/CD127/CD95/CD27. Germline V CDR1 and CDR2: MNHNS, SASEGT. The CDR3 length is 13 residues. V was cut by 1 base and J by 1 base, with 5 bases left in between. Expressed TCRB transcripts were sequenced, since all the RNA that had been isolated was reverse transcribed. The repertoire was sequenced with immunoSEQ multiplex PCR; TCRdb's copy has only in-frame clones and lacks some. The sample yields around 400,000 clones, roughly 16% seen once. This specimen belongs to a study of beta chain features in type 1 diabetes. Study results and limitations: Researchers report that Type 1 diabetes patients had moderately but significantly shorter TCRB CDR3s across all four CD4+ subsets. VDJ junctions from patients with type 1 diabetes contained fewer insertions and more deletions. Researchers caution that PCR might favor shorter templates, equally among patients and controls.

This rearrangement joins TRBV6-1 to TRBJ2-7; maybe TRBD2 (5 bases). This TCR derives from a woman between 18 and 30 years old in good health. The specimen sequenced was naive CD4+ T cells from blood. The CDR3 nucleotides read TGTGCCAGCAGTGAAGAGCGGTCCTACGAGCAGTACTTC. Translated, it gives CASSEERSYEQYF.